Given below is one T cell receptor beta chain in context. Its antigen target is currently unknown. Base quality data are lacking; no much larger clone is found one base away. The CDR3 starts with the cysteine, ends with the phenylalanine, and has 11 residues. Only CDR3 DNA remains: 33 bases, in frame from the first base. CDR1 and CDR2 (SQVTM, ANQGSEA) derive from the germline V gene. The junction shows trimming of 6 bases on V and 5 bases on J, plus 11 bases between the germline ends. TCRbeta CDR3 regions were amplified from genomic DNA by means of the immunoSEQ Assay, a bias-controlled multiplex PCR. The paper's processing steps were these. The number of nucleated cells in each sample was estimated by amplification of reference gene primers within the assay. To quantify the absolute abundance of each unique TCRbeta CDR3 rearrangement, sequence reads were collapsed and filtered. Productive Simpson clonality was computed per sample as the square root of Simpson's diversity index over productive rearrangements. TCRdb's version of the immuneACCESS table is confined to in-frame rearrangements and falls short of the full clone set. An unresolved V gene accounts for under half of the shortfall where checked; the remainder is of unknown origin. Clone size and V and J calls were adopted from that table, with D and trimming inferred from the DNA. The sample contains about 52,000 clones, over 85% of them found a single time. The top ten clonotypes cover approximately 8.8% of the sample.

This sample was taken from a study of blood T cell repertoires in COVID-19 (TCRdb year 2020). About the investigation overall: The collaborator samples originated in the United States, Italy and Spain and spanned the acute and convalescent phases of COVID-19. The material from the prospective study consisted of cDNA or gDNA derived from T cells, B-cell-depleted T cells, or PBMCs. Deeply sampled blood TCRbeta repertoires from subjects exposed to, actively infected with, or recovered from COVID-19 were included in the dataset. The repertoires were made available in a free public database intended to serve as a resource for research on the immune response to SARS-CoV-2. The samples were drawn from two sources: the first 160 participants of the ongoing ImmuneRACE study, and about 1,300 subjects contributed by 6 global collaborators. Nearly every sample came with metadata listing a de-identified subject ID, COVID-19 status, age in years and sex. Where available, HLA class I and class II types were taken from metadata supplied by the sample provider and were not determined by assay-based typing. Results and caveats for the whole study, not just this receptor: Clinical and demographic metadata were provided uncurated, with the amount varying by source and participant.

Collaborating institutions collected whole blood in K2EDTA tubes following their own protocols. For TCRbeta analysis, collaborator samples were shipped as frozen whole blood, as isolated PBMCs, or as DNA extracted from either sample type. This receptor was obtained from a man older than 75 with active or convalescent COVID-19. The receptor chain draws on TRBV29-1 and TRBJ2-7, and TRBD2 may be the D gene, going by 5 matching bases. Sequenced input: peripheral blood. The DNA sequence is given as TGCAGCGTGAGGGTTAGAGACGAGCAGTACTTC. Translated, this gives CSVRVRDEQYF.